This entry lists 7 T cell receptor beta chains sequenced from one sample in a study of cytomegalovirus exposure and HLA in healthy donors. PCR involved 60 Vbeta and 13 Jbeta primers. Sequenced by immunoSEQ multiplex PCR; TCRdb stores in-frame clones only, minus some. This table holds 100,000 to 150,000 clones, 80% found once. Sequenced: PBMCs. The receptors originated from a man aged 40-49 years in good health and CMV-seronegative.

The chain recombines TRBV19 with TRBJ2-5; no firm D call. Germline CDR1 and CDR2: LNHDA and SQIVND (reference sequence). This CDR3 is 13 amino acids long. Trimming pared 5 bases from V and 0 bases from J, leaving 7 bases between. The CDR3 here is CASSRQYQETQYF. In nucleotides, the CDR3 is TGTGCCAGTAGTCGCCAGTACCAAGAGACCCAGTACTTC.

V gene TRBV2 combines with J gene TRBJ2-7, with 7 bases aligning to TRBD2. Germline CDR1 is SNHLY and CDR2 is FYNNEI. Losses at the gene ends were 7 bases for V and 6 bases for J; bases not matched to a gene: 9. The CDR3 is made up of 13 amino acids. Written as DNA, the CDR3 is TGTGCCAGCACCGGCGGGGGTTCCAGCGAGCAGTACTTC. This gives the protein CASTGGGSSEQYF.

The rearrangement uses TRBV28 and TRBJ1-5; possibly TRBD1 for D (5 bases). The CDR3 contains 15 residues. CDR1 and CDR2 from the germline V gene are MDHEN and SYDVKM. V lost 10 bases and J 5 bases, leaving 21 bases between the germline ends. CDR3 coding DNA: TGTGCCACCACTGGGGCAGAACTAGCCTATCAGCCCCAGCATTTT. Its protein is CATTGAELAYQPQHF. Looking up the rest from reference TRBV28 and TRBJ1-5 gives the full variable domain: DVKVTQSSRYLVKRTGEKVFLECVQDMDHENMFWYRQDPGLGLRLIYFSYDVKMKEKGDIPEGYSVSREKKERFSLILESASTNQTSMYLCATTGAELAYQPQHFGDGTRLSIL.

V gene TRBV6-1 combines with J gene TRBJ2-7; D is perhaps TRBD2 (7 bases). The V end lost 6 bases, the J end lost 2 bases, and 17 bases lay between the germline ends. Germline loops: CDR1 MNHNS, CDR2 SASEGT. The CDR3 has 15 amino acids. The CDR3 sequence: CASRRGEGRTYEQYF. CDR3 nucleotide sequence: TGTGCCAGCAGGAGGGGGGAGGGGCGGACCTACGAGCAGTACTTC.

CDR3 in amino acids: CASSGGQGWGYTF. As DNA, the CDR3 is TGTGCCAGCAGTGGTGGACAGGGGTGGGGCTACACCTTC. J is TRBJ1-2 and V is TRBV28, with 9 nucleotides matching TRBD1. This CDR3 contains 13 residues. Germline assignment: CDR1 MDHEN and CDR2 SYDVKM. Trimming cost V 5 bases and J 8 bases; bases outside gene matches: 6.

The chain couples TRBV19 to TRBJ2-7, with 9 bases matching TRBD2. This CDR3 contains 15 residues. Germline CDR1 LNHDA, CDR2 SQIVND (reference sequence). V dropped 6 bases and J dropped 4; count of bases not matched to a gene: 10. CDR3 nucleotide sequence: TGTGCCAGTAGGACCGCTGGCGGGGGGGATTACGAGCAGTACTTC. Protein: CASRTAGGGDYEQYF.

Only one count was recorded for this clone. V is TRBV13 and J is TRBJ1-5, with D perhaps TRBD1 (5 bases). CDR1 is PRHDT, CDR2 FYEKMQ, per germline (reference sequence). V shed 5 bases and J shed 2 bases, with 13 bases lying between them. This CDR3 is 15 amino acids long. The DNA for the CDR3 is TGTGCCAGCAGCCTCAGGGAGGCGGGCAATCAGCCCCAGCATTTT. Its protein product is CASSLREAGNQPQHF. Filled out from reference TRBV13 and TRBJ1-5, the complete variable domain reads AAGVIQSPRHLIKEKRETATLKCYPIPRHDTVYWYQQGPGQDPQFLISFYEKMQSDKGSIPDRFSAQQFSDYHSELNMSSLELGDSALYFCASSLREAGNQPQHFGDGTRLSIL.